This T cell receptor (beta chain) was sequenced in a study of T cells in Graves' hyperthyroidism and ophthalmopathy. Study-level findings and limits: A model of 13 V-J pairs discriminated ophthalmopathy from stable hyperthyroidism. Blood also held most thyroid clonotypes expanded beyond 0.001.

The CDR3 extends over 15 amino acids. V lost 5 bases and J lost 5; bases outside the gene matches: 5. Germline lookup yields CDR1 SNHLY and CDR2 FYNNEI. At least ten counts were recorded for this clonotype. Its antigen remains unidentified. RNA transcripts gave rise to amplified TCR beta CDR3 regions. The TCR CDR3 first-round RT-PCR relied on the HTBI primer set. TCRdb used MiXCR to reprocess the multiplex PCR reads, holding one entry per CDR3 protein. The table includes 300,000 to 450,000 distinct CDR3 sequences, about 18% detected once. More than 8 ml fresh peripheral blood yielded the PBMCs. The TCR comes from a woman aged 30 to 39 with Graves' hyperthyroidism that later progressed to Graves' ophthalmopathy. Sequenced sample: blood. The chain joins TRBV2 to TRBJ2-2; 10 positions match TRBD2. CDR3 nucleotides: TGTGCCAGCAGTTTGGAGACTAGCGGGACCGGGGAGCTGTTTTTT. Its translation is CASSLETSGTGELFF.